These 7 T cell receptor beta chains originate from one sample sequenced in a study of tumor-infiltrating lymphocytes in primary liver carcinoma (dated by TCRdb to between 2016 and 2019). TRIzol reagent was used to extract blood RNA from unsorted whole blood, while the DNeasy Blood & Tissue kit provided the germline DNA. The listed sequencing device is Illumina HiSeq 2500. TCRbeta-specific cDNA was reverse-transcribed from about 0.45 ug total RNA using a constant-region primer and ProtoScript II reverse transcriptase. Construction of the TCRbeta libraries relied on three nested rounds of multiplex PCR, following a slightly modified ARM-PCR procedure. Multiplex TRBV1-TRBV30 forward primers and a Cbeta reverse primer were used in the first two PCR rounds, each of which was run for around 10 cycles. TCRdb reprocessing: public reads trimmed at Q25 with fastp, clones called with MiXCR, in-frame beta chains kept. Rows are unified per CDR3 protein, each entry keeping the most common DNA and genes. The sample yields some 320,000 distinct CDR3 sequences; less than 75% were counted once. 9% to 10% of the sample rests with the top ten.

Sequenced sample: peripheral blood. Receptors originate from a man aged 35 to 55 with primary liver carcinoma and hepatitis B virus infection.

With regard to this clonotype: Because the CDR3 is missing its conserved closing phenylalanine or tryptophan, this is likely a read error. V is TRBV6-5 and J is TRBJ1-1, with TRBD1 matching over 10 bases. The germline CDR1 and CDR2 sequences are MNHEY and SVGAGI. The CDR3 runs 13 residues. V gave up 9 bases and J gave up 8 bases; unmatched junction bases: 9. The CDR3 sequence is CARSRTGGTEAFL. In DNA form, the CDR3 reads TGTGCCAGAAGTAGGACAGGGGGAACAGAAGCTTTCCTT.

In this sample, this clonotype turned up many times. This sequence joins TRBV4-2 and TRBJ1-1; D is unresolved. Germline-derived CDR1 and CDR2 are LGHNA and YNFKEQ. The length of the CDR3 is 13 residues. The germline V and J ends were trimmed by 1 base and 4 bases, with 7 bases remaining between them. The CDR3 DNA sequence: TGTGCCAGCAGCCAAGTGGGTGGCACTGAAGCTTTCTTT. This sequence encodes CASSQVGGTEAFF.

V and J are TRBV7-9 and TRBJ2-1; 9 nucleotides align to TRBD1. The germline V gene has CDR1 SEHNR and CDR2 FQNEAQ (reference sequence). The J segment lost 8 bases and the V segment lost 1 base, leaving 9 bases of the junction unmatched. This CDR3 spans 16 amino acids. CDR3 DNA: TGTGCCAGCAGCTTAGTCGCGGGGACAGGGAGCGATGAGCAGTTCTTC. It translates to CASSLVAGTGSDEQFF.

This clonotype was seen a few times. V is TRBV12-3 or TRBV12-4 and J is TRBJ2-3; 9 nucleotides align to TRBD2. Trimming cost V 4 bases and J 1 base; bases outside gene matches: 3. The CDR3 has 15 residues. The CDR3 reads CASSSWTSGTDTQYF. The CDR3 DNA reads as TGTGCCAGCAGTTCCTGGACTAGCGGCACAGATACGCAGTATTTT.

About this clonotype: A much bigger clone sits one base away, suggesting this may be a read error. This CDR3 is missing its conserved last phenylalanine or tryptophan, likely due to a read error. The rearrangement uses TRBV29-1 and TRBJ2-5; D remains unclear. The CDR3 spans 13 residues. Germline lookup yields CDR1 SQVTM and CDR2 ANQGSEA. V was clipped by 4 bases and J by 4 bases, with 13 bases between them. The CDR3 DNA follows: TGCAGCGTTGGACATCTAGGACGAGAGACCCAGTACCTC. Translation: CSVGHLGRETQYL.

V is TRBV4-2 and J is TRBJ2-7, with D perhaps matching TRBD2 (7 bases). V was shortened by 0 bases and J by 12 bases, with 21 bases between the two germline ends. CDR3 length equals 15 residues. Germline values: CDR1 LGHNA, CDR2 YNFKEQ. CDR3 residues: CASSQDRGAGDERYF. The CDR3 nucleotides are TGTGCCAGCAGCCAAGATAGGGGGGCGGGAGACGAACGGTACTTC.

The chain has TRBV11-2 and TRBJ2-1; D ambiguous. The CDR3 is 17 amino acids. CDR1 is SGHAT, CDR2 FQNNGV, per germline. The V gene lost 0 bases and the J gene lost 7 bases, with 19 bases spanning the gap. For the CDR3, the DNA is TGTGCCAGCAGCTTAGATCCCGGCGTTCACGGGCGGAATGAGCAGTTCTTC. The encoded protein is CASSLDPGVHGRNEQFF. The full variable domain, with the rest looked up from reference TRBV11-2 and TRBJ2-1, is EAGVAQSPRYKIIEKRQSVAFWCNPISGHATLYWYQQILGQGPKLLIQFQNNGVVDDSQLPKDRFSAERLKGVDSTLKIQPAKLEDSAVYLCASSLDPGVHGRNEQFFGPGTRLTVL.